This entry lists 12 T cell receptor beta chains sequenced from one sample in a study of PD-1 blockade in classical Hodgkin lymphoma. All trial patients relapsed after autologous stem cell transplantation. The data were produced by immunoSEQ multiplex PCR, yet TCRdb's version contains in-frame clones alone and is incomplete. The repertoire includes 35,000 to 45,000 clones, roughly three quarters of them detected once, and approximately 2.9% sits in the top ten. The source was peripheral blood mononuclear cells (PBMCs), collected before the second cycle of nivolumab. The source is a human donor with classical Hodgkin lymphoma.

This clone was seen a few times. This chain links TRBV19 with TRBJ2-7; the D is unclear. The V gene lost 3 bases and the J gene lost 5 bases, with 11 bases spanning the gap. Per germline, CDR1 LNHDA and CDR2 SQIVND (reference sequence). This CDR3 comprises 13 residues. The CDR3 DNA follows: TGTGCCAGTAGTATCGGTCCGACGCACGAGCAGTACTTC. Its protein product is CASSIGPTHEQYF. Supplemented by reference TRBV19 and TRBJ2-7, the full variable domain reads DGGITQSPKYLFRKEGQNVTLSCEQNLNHDAMYWYRQDPGQGLRLIYYSQIVNDFQKGDIAEGYSVSREKKESFPLTVTSAQKNPTAFYLCASSIGPTHEQYFGPGTRLTVT.

This clone was counted only a few times. This rearrangement joins TRBV9 to TRBJ1-1; 8 bases line up with TRBD1. Germline CDR1 is SGDLS and CDR2 is YYNGEE. The V gene end was trimmed by 3 bases and the J gene end by 3 bases; junction bases not matched to a gene: 7. This CDR3 spans 15 amino acids. Written as DNA, the CDR3 is TGTGCCAGCAGCGGGAGACCGACAGGGGACACTGAAGCTTTCTTT. It encodes CASSGRPTGDTEAFF.

The chain combines TRBV30 with TRBJ2-1, with D maybe TRBD1 (5 bases). From germline, CDR1 is GTSNPN and CDR2 SVGIG (reference sequence). There are 15 residues in the CDR3. V dropped 0 bases and J dropped 6 bases, with 15 bases sitting between them. The CDR3 sequence: CAWSVPPDRFNEQFF. Written as DNA, the CDR3 is TGTGCCTGGAGTGTCCCCCCCGACAGATTCAATGAGCAGTTCTTC.

This clone was picked up a small number of times. This chain links TRBV14 with TRBJ2-7; D remains ambiguous. Trimming took 0 bases from V and 6 from J, leaving 18 bases between them. The CDR3 totals 16 residues. Germline loops: CDR1 SGHDN, CDR2 FVKESK. The DNA of the CDR3 is TGTGCCAGCAGCCAAGACATTCTGGGCCCCCGGCCCGAGCAGTACTTC. Its translation is CASSQDILGPRPEQYF.

The rearrangement joins TRBV19 to TRBJ2-2, with 11 bases identical to TRBD1. V lost 4 bases to trimming and J lost 4 bases; unmatched junction nucleotides: 8. CDR1 and CDR2 from the germline V gene are LNHDA and SQIVND (reference sequence). The CDR3 length is 17 residues. The CDR3 is CASSTTQGTGGTGELFF. The CDR3 DNA is TGTGCCAGTAGTACGACACAGGGGACAGGGGGCACCGGGGAGCTGTTTTTT.

This clone showed up just a few times. V gene TRBV7-9 combines with J gene TRBJ1-2, with D possibly TRBD1 on 6 matching bases. The germline V gene encodes CDR1 SEHNR and CDR2 FQNEAQ (reference sequence). The CDR3 has 12 residues. Trimming removed 5 bases from V and 4 bases from J, with 8 bases in between. For the CDR3, the DNA is TGTGCCAGCAGCGGACAGTTCTATGGCTACACCTTC. Translation: CASSGQFYGYTF.

This clone has just a few counts. The V and J genes are TRBV27 and TRBJ2-5, with TRBD1 matching 8 bases. Germline CDR1 MNHEY, CDR2 SMNVEV (reference sequence). The CDR3 runs to 14 residues. The junction had 4 bases not matched to a gene; V was cut back by 2 bases and J by 5 bases. The CDR3 region is CASSLQGASETQYF. The CDR3 DNA follows: TGTGCCAGCAGTTTACAGGGGGCGTCGGAGACCCAGTACTTC.

The J gene is TRBJ1-1, the V gene TRBV29-1, with TRBD1 matching over 8 bases. The CDR3 is 12 residues long. Germline lookup yields CDR1 SQVTM and CDR2 ANQGSEA. V lost 8 bases to trimming and J lost 6 bases; unmatched junction nucleotides: 8. The CDR3 protein is CSSHYRGAEAFF. As DNA, the CDR3 is TGCAGCTCGCACTACAGGGGGGCTGAAGCTTTCTTT.

The chain combines TRBV29-1 with TRBJ2-1; D gene ambiguous. Trimming pared 4 bases from V and 1 base from J, leaving 8 bases between. CDR3 length: 13 residues. The germline V gene encodes CDR1 SQVTM and CDR2 ANQGSEA. The CDR3 DNA sequence: TGCAGCGTTGTGGCACTATCCTACAATGAGCAGTTCTTC. Translation gives CSVVALSYNEQFF.

V gene TRBV28 combines with J gene TRBJ1-2; the match to TRBD1 covers 7 bases. The V gene's germline CDR1 is MDHEN and CDR2 SYDVKM. CDR3 length equals 13 residues. V was clipped by 6 bases and J by 6 bases; unmatched bases: 7. The CDR3 sequence is CASRSTGINGYTF. The CDR3 DNA is TGTGCCAGCAGATCGACAGGGATTAATGGCTACACCTTC.

The chain combines TRBV2 with TRBJ2-7; 9 nucleotides line up with TRBD1. This CDR3 spans 12 amino acids. The germline gives CDR1 SNHLY, CDR2 FYNNEI. Trimming at V came to 9 bases and at J to 3 bases, leaving 3 bases not matched to a gene. CDR3 sequence (DNA): TGTGCCAGTAGGGACAGGGTCTACGAGCAGTACTTC. Translating it yields CASRDRVYEQYF.

This clone was counted between two and nine times. The chain employs TRBV6-6 and TRBJ2-3; TRBD1 might be the D (5 bases). This CDR3 contains 11 residues. Germline CDR1 MNHNY, CDR2 SVGAGI (reference sequence). V lost 8 bases, J lost 4 bases, and 7 bases lay in between. CDR3 nucleotide sequence: TGTGCCAGCCAGGGTCCAGATACGCAGTATTTT. It yields the protein CASQGPDTQYF.